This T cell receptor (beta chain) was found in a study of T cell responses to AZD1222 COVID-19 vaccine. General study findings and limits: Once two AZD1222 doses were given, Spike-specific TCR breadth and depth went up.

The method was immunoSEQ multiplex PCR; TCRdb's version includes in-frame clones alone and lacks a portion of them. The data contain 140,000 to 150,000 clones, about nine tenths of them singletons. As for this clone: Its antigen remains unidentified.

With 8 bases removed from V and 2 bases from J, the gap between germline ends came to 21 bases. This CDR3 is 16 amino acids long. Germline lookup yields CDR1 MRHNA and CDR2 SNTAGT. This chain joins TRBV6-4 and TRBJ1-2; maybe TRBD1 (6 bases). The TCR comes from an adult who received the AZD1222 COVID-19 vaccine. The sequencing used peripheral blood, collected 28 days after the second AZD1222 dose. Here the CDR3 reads CASSIKGDTQNYGYTF. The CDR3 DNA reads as TGTGCCAGCTCCATAAAGGGGGACACACAAAACTATGGCTACACCTTC.